This T cell receptor (beta chain) was obtained from a study of T-cell memory formation after mild COVID-19. CDR3 length equals 15 residues. Germline V gene data show CDR1 as SGHVS and CDR2 as FNYEAQ. V was clipped by 1 base and J by 6 bases, with 15 bases between them. TCRdb called the 5' RACE reads again in MiXCR, with one record for every CDR3 protein. The profile shows roughly 310,000 distinct CDR3 sequences, approximately 15% of them singletons. J is TRBJ2-5 and V is TRBV7-6, with D possibly TRBD2 on 7 matching bases. The sequenced sample consisted of PBMCs or a T cell subset sorted from them (not recorded which). The source is a man aged 18 to 35 who had mild COVID-19 (a few samples of this study predate the infection). Cell type and time point are not known. The CDR3 DNA is TGTGCCAGCAGCTTAGGATCGGGGGGCCCCAAGACCCAGTACTTC. Translation gives CASSLGSGGPKTQYF.